This section outlines one T cell receptor beta chain sequence together with its context. The sample originates from a study of blood T cell repertoires in COVID-19. The germline gives CDR1 MNHEY, CDR2 SVGEGT. This CDR3 contains 17 residues. V dropped 2 bases and J dropped 0 bases, with 14 bases sitting between them. Living in about two dozen US areas, the participants were between 18 and 89 years of age. Categorization into cohorts depended on clinical history that participants reported. The method was immunoSEQ multiplex PCR; TCRdb's version includes in-frame clones alone and lacks a portion of them. The data contain more than 300,000 clones, 90% of them singletons.

This chain links TRBV6-2 or TRBV6-3 with TRBJ2-1; D gene unclear. The specimen was PBMCs or T cells enriched from blood (not recorded which). This clonotype was obtained from a woman aged 30 to 39 who had been exposed to COVID-19. The CDR3 nucleotides read TGTGCCAGCAGTTACCATCCTCGAATGAGCTCCTACAATGAGCAGTTCTTC. It translates to CASSYHPRMSSYNEQFF.